A selection of T cell receptor beta chains follows, all from one sample in a study of OX40 agonist ivuxolimab in advanced cancers. The repertoire was sequenced with immunoSEQ multiplex PCR; TCRdb's copy has only in-frame clones and lacks some. This sample carries around 64,000 clones, 84% of them seen once, and the ten largest clones take about 7.4%. Sequencing was performed on CD4+ or CD8+ T cells sorted from blood, taken in a trial of the OX40 agonist ivuxolimab. Source of these receptors: an adult with an advanced solid tumor such as melanoma, head and neck, liver or kidney cancer. CDR3s include the opening cysteine and the closing phenylalanine or tryptophan. The D gene is left open where the match is weak. Size tells how often a clone was seen (once, few, many) or the class of an expanded clone, and some rows leave it out.

TRBV4-1	NA	TRBJ1-1	TRBD1	TGCGCCAGCAGCCAGGCCGGGACAGATTGGGGTGAAGCTTTCTTT	CASSQAGTDWGEAFF
TRBV19	NA	TRBJ2-1	TRBD2	TGTGCCAGTAGTACACTTATTGGGACTAGCGGGAGGGCCTACAATGAGCAGTTCTTC	CASSTLIGTSGRAYNEQFF
TRBV5-6	few	TRBJ2-3	TRBD2	TGTGCCAGCAGCCCCTTGGGACTAGCAGATACGCAGTATTTT	CASSPLGLADTQYF
TRBV11-2	NA	TRBJ2-7	TRBD1	TGTGCCAGCAGCCCCGGGACAGGGGCCTACGAGCAGTACTTC	CASSPGTGAYEQYF
TRBV18	few	TRBJ2-2	NA	TGTGCCAGCTCACCGGCAAGCACCGGGGAGCTGTTTTTT	CASSPASTGELFF
TRBV9	NA	TRBJ2-5	TRBD2	TGTGCCAGCAGCGTCCTCGGACTAGCGGTACAAGAGACCCAGTACTTC	CASSVLGLAVQETQYF
TRBV11-3	NA	TRBJ2-2	NA	TGTGCCAGCAGCTTAGATCGACACGGGGAGCTGTTTTTT	CASSLDRHGELFF
TRBV7-2	NA	TRBJ2-5	NA	TGTGCCAGCAGCCCCGGGCGGTCGGGGGGCCCTCAAGAGACCCAGTACTTC	CASSPGRSGGPQETQYF
TRBV18	NA	TRBJ2-1	NA	TGTGCCAGCTCCGTCAATTACGGCAATGAGCAGTTCTTC	CASSVNYGNEQFF
TRBV30	NA	TRBJ2-4	NA	TGTGCCTGGAGTCAAAAAGTCCGGGACGGTAAAAACATTCAGTACTTC	CAWSQKVRDGKNIQYF
TRBV6-5	NA	TRBJ2-7	TRBD1	TGTGCCAGCAGTGAAGACAGGGGATTTTACGAGCAGTACTTC	CASSEDRGFYEQYF
TRBV2	NA	TRBJ1-5	TRBD1	TGTGCCAGCAGCTGGGGACAGGGAAGCAATCAGCCCCAGCATTTT	CASSWGQGSNQPQHF
TRBV5-1	NA	TRBJ2-2	TRBD1	TGCGCCAGCAGCACTGGGACGATGGGACAGGGAGCCGGGGAGCTGTTTTTT	CASSTGTMGQGAGELFF
TRBV11-2	NA	TRBJ2-4	TRBD1	TGTGCCAGCAGCTTCGGGACAGGACTAGCCAAAAACATTCAGTACTTC	CASSFGTGLAKNIQYF
TRBV7-9	NA	TRBJ2-7	NA	TGTGCCAGCAGCTTAGGGCCCCCGAAGCAGTACTTC	CASSLGPPKQYF
TRBV5-6	NA	TRBJ2-7	NA	TGTGCCAGCAGCCTCGACACCTCTTCCTACGAGCAGTACTTC	CASSLDTSSYEQYF
TRBV28	NA	TRBJ1-5	NA	TGTGCCAGCAGTTTATCGGCGGGACGAGTAAATCAGCCCCAGCATTTT	CASSLSAGRVNQPQHF
TRBV19	NA	TRBJ1-1	NA	TGTGCCAGTATGCAAACAAGACTACCGAACACTGAAGCTTTCTTT	CASMQTRLPNTEAFF
TRBV6-6	NA	TRBJ1-5	TRBD1	TGTGCCAGCAGCCCCGGACAGGCCCAGCATTTT	CASSPGQAQHF
TRBV18	NA	TRBJ1-3	NA	TGTGCCAGCTCACCAATCCAATTCGACGGATTCGGGAGTGGAAACACCATATATTTT	CASSPIQFDGFGSGNTIYF
TRBV19	NA	TRBJ1-5	TRBD1	TGTGCCAGTAGTCGATTCCCCCAGGGGGATAGCAATCAGCCCCAGCATTTT	CASSRFPQGDSNQPQHF
TRBV7-8	NA	TRBJ1-2	TRBD1	TGTGCCAGCAACGTGCGCGGACAGGGGCAGGGAGGCTACACCTTC	CASNVRGQGQGGYTF
TRBV9	NA	TRBJ2-3	NA	TGTGCCAGCAGCGTAGAGGAGAAGAGGGGGGGCCTGTCTAGCACAGATACGCAGTATTTT	CASSVEEKRGGLSSTDTQYF
TRBV14	NA	TRBJ1-2	NA	TGTGCCAGCAGCCAAGTACCAGGGGGCTACACCTTC	CASSQVPGGYTF
TRBV29-1	NA	TRBJ2-1	TRBD1	TGCAGCGGTACAGGGGGCCTGTGGGCCTACAATGAGCAGTTCTTC	CSGTGGLWAYNEQFF
TRBV30	NA	TRBJ1-2	TRBD1	TGTGCCTGGAGGGGACAGGGGACGTCTAACTATGGCTACACCTTC	CAWRGQGTSNYGYTF
TRBV28	NA	TRBJ2-2	NA	TGTGCCAGCAGGGGACGGTCAAACACCGGGGAGCTGTTTTTT	CASRGRSNTGELFF
TRBV10-3	NA	TRBJ1-2	TRBD1	TGTGCCATCAAACCCTCCCAGGACAGGGTTAATAGCTACACCTTC	CAIKPSQDRVNSYTF
TRBV30	NA	TRBJ1-5	NA	TGTGCCTGGAGTGTACTTTCTAGGAATCAGCCCCAGCATTTT	CAWSVLSRNQPQHF
TRBV2	NA	TRBJ2-4	NA	TGTGCCAGCAGTGATTCTGGGCACATTCAGTACTTC	CASSDSGHIQYF
TRBV6-5	NA	TRBJ2-2	NA	TGTGCCAGCAGAAGGGACACGAACACCGGGGAGCTGTTTTTT	CASRRDTNTGELFF
TRBV2	once	TRBJ2-1	NA	TGTGCCAGCATTTTTGGGGGGCTCAATGAGCAGTTCTTC	CASIFGGLNEQFF
TRBV30	NA	TRBJ1-1	NA	TGTGCCTGGAATTGGGAAGTTTCGTCTGAAGCTTTCTTT	CAWNWEVSSEAFF
TRBV5-8	NA	TRBJ2-5	TRBD2	TGTGCCAGCAGAGCACCGGGACTAGCGGGGAGGTACCAAGAGACCCAGTACTTC	CASRAPGLAGRYQETQYF
TRBV14	NA	TRBJ1-1	NA	TGTGCCAGCAGCCCGCGTTTTTTGGGTGAAGCTTTCTTT	CASSPRFLGEAFF
TRBV5-5	NA	TRBJ1-1	NA	TGTGCCAGCAGCTTGGGATGGGGGCGGGGTGACACTGAAGCTTTCTTT	CASSLGWGRGDTEAFF
TRBV7-9	NA	TRBJ1-5	NA	TGTGCCAGCAGCTTATCATCAGGGAGTAACGAACAGCCCCAGCATTTT	CASSLSSGSNEQPQHF
TRBV11-2	NA	TRBJ2-5	NA	TGTGCCAGCAGCCAAGACTCGATACCACAAGAGACCCAGTACTTC	CASSQDSIPQETQYF
TRBV5-8	NA	TRBJ2-2	NA	TGTGCCAGCAGCTTGGAGGGCAGGACGAACACCGGGGAGCTGTTTTTT	CASSLEGRTNTGELFF
TRBV11-2	NA	TRBJ1-3	NA	TGTGCCAGCAGCTTAATACAGGGCGCTGGAAACACCATATATTTT	CASSLIQGAGNTIYF
TRBV5-6	NA	TRBJ2-1	NA	TGTGCCAGCAGCTCGGGATATGAGGACAATGAGCAGTTCTTC	CASSSGYEDNEQFF
TRBV11-1	NA	TRBJ2-3	TRBD1	TGTGCCAGCAGCCGACGGACAGGGTGGGGAGATACGCAGTATTTT	CASSRRTGWGDTQYF
TRBV25-1	NA	TRBJ2-3	NA	TGTGCCAGCAGTGGGCCCGGACTTTCCACAGATACGCAGTATTTT	CASSGPGLSTDTQYF
TRBV19	few	TRBJ1-1	NA	TGTGCCAGTAGTTCTTTATTGGACACTGAAGCTTTCTTT	CASSSLLDTEAFF
TRBV2	NA	TRBJ2-3	TRBD1	TGTGCCAGCGGGGGACAGGGGGTTATGTTCGGGACAGATACGCAGTATTTT	CASGGQGVMFGTDTQYF
TRBV2	few	TRBJ2-3	NA	TGTGCCAGCAGTGTAGGGCGGGGTGATACGCAGTATTTT	CASSVGRGDTQYF
TRBV7-2	NA	TRBJ2-6	NA	TGTGCCAGCAGCCCCCATAGCGGCACCTCTGGGGCCAACGTCCTGACTTTC	CASSPHSGTSGANVLTF